A single sample gave rise to the 28 T cell receptor beta chains below, sequenced in a study of blood T cell repertoires in COVID-19. Method: immunoSEQ multiplex PCR; TCRdb's copy keeps in-frame clones and lacks some. The data contain under 250,000 clones, 75% to 85% of them singletons. Sequencing input: PBMCs or T cells enriched from blood (not recorded which). The receptors stem from a woman aged 45-59 years with acute COVID-19.

The J gene is TRBJ2-2, the V gene TRBV4-1; 8 bases are a match to TRBD1. Germline loops: CDR1 MGHRA, CDR2 YSYEKL. The CDR3 contains 18 residues. J lost 2 bases, V lost 4 bases, and 12 bases had no gene match. CDR3 in DNA: TGCGCCAGCAGCCTTGAGGGACAGGCGATCGTAAACACCGGGGAGCTGTTTTTT. Its translation: CASSLEGQAIVNTGELFF.

The chain joins TRBV6-5 to TRBJ2-2, with 7 bases fitting TRBD2. The CDR3 extends over 15 amino acids. Germline V gives CDR1 MNHEY, CDR2 SVGAGI. Trimming cost V 6 bases and J 5 bases; bases outside gene matches: 9. The CDR3 region has the DNA TGTGCCAGCAGGATGGGAGGGGTAAGGACCGGGGAGCTGTTTTTT. Translation: CASRMGGVRTGELFF.

This clone was recorded a few times. V gene TRBV6-4 combines with J gene TRBJ1-2, with TRBD1 as a possible D gene (6 bases). Germline loops: CDR1 MRHNA, CDR2 SNTAGT. CDR3 length: 15 residues. Trimming pared 4 bases from V and 4 bases from J, leaving 16 bases between. The CDR3 DNA reads as TGTGCCAGCAGTGTGGAACAGGGTAGTAGCTATGGCTACACCTTC. This codes for CASSVEQGSSYGYTF.

The V and J genes are TRBV30 and TRBJ1-2; D may be TRBD1 (6 bases). V was cut by 7 bases and J by 7 bases, with 16 bases left in between. This CDR3 comprises 12 residues. Germline lookup yields CDR1 GTSNPN and CDR2 SVGIG (reference sequence). CDR3 in amino acids: CAYSLQGTGYTF. The CDR3 DNA is TGTGCCTACTCCCTACAGGGTACTGGCTACACCTTC. Variable domain in full (rest from reference TRBV30 and TRBJ1-2): SQTIHQWPATLVQPVGSPLSLECTVEGTSNPNLYWYRQAAGRGLQLLFYSVGIGQISSEVPQNLSASRPQDRQFILSSKKLLLSDSGFYLCAYSLQGTGYTFGSGTRLTVV.

This rearrangement joins TRBV18 to TRBJ1-4; 7 nucleotides match TRBD1. Germline V gene data show CDR1 as KGHSH and CDR2 as LQKENI. This CDR3 region has 16 residues. The V gene end was trimmed by 3 bases and the J gene end by 1 base; junction bases not matched to a gene: 5. The DNA for the CDR3 is TGTGCCAGCTCACCTCGGGCAGGGGGAACTAATGAAAAACTGTTTTTT. The encoded protein is CASSPRAGGTNEKLFF.

In its sample, this clone was seen once. In DNA, the CDR3 is TGTGCCAGCTCACCAGGACTAGACTACGAGCAGTACTTC. This codes for CASSPGLDYEQYF. V is TRBV18 and J is TRBJ2-7; 7 nucleotides match TRBD2. CDR3 length: 13 amino acids. CDR1 and CDR2 from the germline V gene are KGHSH and LQKENI. The V and J ends lost 2 bases and 3 bases, in that order; junction bases with no gene match: 1.

The CDR3 nucleotides are TGTGCCAGCACAAGACAGTGGGGAACTGAAGCTTTCTTT. Its protein is CASTRQWGTEAFF. The chain couples TRBV12-3 or TRBV12-4 to TRBJ1-1; maybe TRBD1 (5 bases). The V gene lost 7 bases and the J gene lost 5 bases, with 14 bases spanning the gap. This CDR3 is 13 amino acids long.

The chain couples TRBV30 to TRBJ1-3, with 8 nucleotides matching TRBD1. Germline V gives CDR1 GTSNPN, CDR2 SVGIG (reference sequence). The CDR3 consists of 13 residues. V lost 4 bases and J lost 1; bases outside the gene matches: 0. This CDR3 is CAWNRGSGNTIYF. As DNA, the CDR3 is TGTGCCTGGAACAGGGGGTCTGGAAACACCATATATTTT.

The rearrangement uses TRBV7-8 and TRBJ1-3, with D tentatively TRBD1 (5 bases). The germline V gene encodes CDR1 SGHVS and CDR2 FQNEAQ. Trimming pared 5 bases from V and 4 bases from J, leaving 15 bases between. This CDR3 has 15 amino acids. The CDR3 reads CASSLTGVAGNTIYF. The CDR3 DNA is TGTGCCAGCAGCCTAACGGGGGTCGCGGGAAACACCATATATTTT.

The chain carries TRBV6-5 and TRBJ1-2; 7 bases are a match to TRBD1. In germline, CDR1 is MNHEY, CDR2 SVGAGI. The length of the CDR3 is 13 residues. After removal of 2 bases from V and 4 bases from J, the junction contained 1 base not matched to a gene. CDR3 amino acids: CASSYAGGYGYTF. DNA of the CDR3: TGTGCCAGCAGTTACGCAGGGGGCTATGGCTACACCTTC.

The chain is built from TRBV7-9 and TRBJ1-2; 9 nucleotides agree with TRBD1. The CDR3 is 14 amino acids. Germline V gene lookup returns CDR1 SEHNR and CDR2 FQNEAQ (reference sequence). The J segment lost 1 base and the V segment lost 4 bases, leaving 1 base of the junction unmatched. CDR3: CASSSGQGNYGYTF. The CDR3 DNA sequence: TGTGCCAGCAGCTCGGGACAGGGTAACTATGGCTACACCTTC.

V and J are TRBV9 and TRBJ2-3, with a tentative D call TRBD2 (6 bases). Germline-derived CDR1 and CDR2 are SGDLS and YYNGEE. The CDR3 has 15 residues. Deletions cut 0 bases from V and 5 bases from J, with 13 bases between. CDR3 nucleotide sequence: TGTGCCAGCAGCGTAGCGGGCGGGGTAAAAGATACGCAGTATTTT. Protein sequence: CASSVAGGVKDTQYF.

The chain is built from TRBV7-2 and TRBJ1-2; the match to TRBD1 covers 12 bases. Losses at the gene ends were 1 base for V and 2 bases for J; bases not matched to a gene: 5. Looked up from germline, CDR1 is SGHTA and CDR2 is FQGNSA. The CDR3 is 17 amino acids. The CDR3 sequence: CASSLEGTGGRNYGYTF. CDR3 coding DNA: TGTGCCAGCAGCTTAGAGGGGACAGGGGGCAGAAACTATGGCTACACCTTC.

This clone was picked up a small number of times. V gene TRBV18 combines with J gene TRBJ1-2, with TRBD1 matching 7 bases. J lost 6 bases, V lost 3 bases, and 10 bases had no gene match. Germline-derived CDR1 and CDR2 are KGHSH and LQKENI. This CDR3 has 15 amino acids. CDR3 region: CASSPRQGTENGYTF. The CDR3 nucleotides are TGTGCCAGCTCACCCCGACAGGGTACGGAGAATGGCTACACCTTC.

The chain has TRBV5-5 and TRBJ1-3, with D unclear. The CDR3 spans 15 residues. Per germline, CDR1 SGHKS and CDR2 YYEKEE (reference sequence). V was shortened by 0 bases and J by 0 bases, with 7 bases between the two germline ends. The CDR3: CASSLESYSGNTIYF. The CDR3 DNA reads TGTGCCAGCAGCTTGGAGAGTTACTCTGGAAACACCATATATTTT.

V and J are TRBV2 and TRBJ1-2; D unclear. V dropped 10 bases and J dropped 1 base, with 10 bases sitting between them. Germline CDR1 SNHLY, CDR2 FYNNEI. This CDR3 contains 12 residues. CDR3 in amino acids: CANPRGNYGYTF. The DNA for the CDR3 is TGTGCCAACCCCCGGGGTAACTATGGCTACACCTTC.

V is TRBV3-1 (or the pseudogene TRBV3-2) and J is TRBJ1-1; 9 bases fit TRBD1. The CDR3 totals 15 residues. Germline V lookup: CDR1 LGHDT, CDR2 YNNKEL (reference sequence). The J segment lost 0 bases and the V segment lost 4 bases, leaving 3 bases of the junction unmatched. CDR3 bases: TGTGCCAGCAGCCCCCGGGACAGGGTGAACACTGAAGCTTTCTTT. Amino acid sequence: CASSPRDRVNTEAFF.

About this clone itself: At one of its ends the junction is not consistent with the germline gene, which may arise from a read error. The chain employs TRBV19 and TRBJ1-2, with D possibly being TRBD1 (6 bases). Germline lookup yields CDR1 LNHDA and CDR2 SQIVND (reference sequence). The CDR3 has 15 amino acids. The CDR3 is CASSKRIGQSYRYTF. CDR3 DNA: TGTGCCAGTAGTAAAAGAATCGGACAGTCCTATCGCTACACCTTC.

This clone was seen only once. The V gene is TRBV30, the J gene TRBJ1-5; 8 bases agree with TRBD1. CDR1 is GTSNPN, CDR2 SVGIG, per germline (reference sequence). V shed 7 bases and J 6 bases; nucleotides not matched to a gene: 8. The CDR3 totals 13 residues. CDR3 coding DNA: TGTGCCTCGGCGGACAGGGAGGGTCAGCCCCAGCATTTT. It is translated as CASADREGQPQHF.

This chain joins TRBV5-4 and TRBJ2-3; D remains ambiguous. Trimming removed 3 bases from V and 0 bases from J, with 14 bases in between. Germline lookup yields CDR1 SGHNT and CDR2 YYREEE (reference sequence). The CDR3 has 16 amino acids. Here the CDR3 DNA reads TGTGCCAGCAGCTCGGATGGGCTCCCTAGCACAGATACGCAGTATTTT. Amino acid sequence: CASSSDGLPSTDTQYF.

The V and J genes are TRBV19 and TRBJ1-1; D may be TRBD1 (5 bases). The CDR3 runs to 15 residues. Trimming cost V 2 bases and J 2 bases, with 12 bases left between them. Germline CDR1 and CDR2: LNHDA and SQIVND (reference sequence). The CDR3 loop reads CASSIQGALNTEAFF. The CDR3 DNA sequence: TGTGCCAGTAGTATACAAGGGGCCTTAAACACTGAAGCTTTCTTT.

V usage is TRBV18 and J usage is TRBJ1-5, with D possibly TRBD1 on 5 matching bases. The CDR3 consists of 15 residues. The germline V and J ends were trimmed by 2 bases and 0 bases, with 8 bases remaining between them. Per germline, CDR1 KGHSH and CDR2 LQKENI. CDR3 region: CASSPGTGSNQPQHF. CDR3 coding DNA: TGTGCCAGCTCACCAGGCACAGGTAGCAATCAGCCCCAGCATTTT.

CDR3 protein: CASATASLNYGYTF. The CDR3 DNA reads TGTGCCAGTGCGACTGCTTCTTTAAACTATGGCTACACCTTC. The chain combines TRBV19 with TRBJ1-2; D call uncertain. The CDR3 totals 14 residues. Trimming cost V 8 bases and J 2 bases, with 15 bases left between them. The germline V gene has CDR1 LNHDA and CDR2 SQIVND (reference sequence). The entire variable domain, with the rest obtained from reference TRBV19 and TRBJ1-2, is as follows: DGGITQSPKYLFRKEGQNVTLSCEQNLNHDAMYWYRQDPGQGLRLIYYSQIVNDFQKGDIAEGYSVSREKKESFPLTVTSAQKNPTAFYLCASATASLNYGYTFGSGTRLTVV.

This clone occurred a few times. The chain joins TRBV3-1 (or the pseudogene TRBV3-2) to TRBJ1-5; D is perhaps TRBD1 (5 bases). Germline CDR1 reads LGHDT; CDR2 reads YNNKEL (reference sequence). The CDR3 has 14 amino acids. Trimming removed 4 bases from V and 1 base from J, with 8 bases in between. CDR3 in DNA: TGTGCCAGCAGCCTGCGACAGAGCAATCAGCCCCAGCATTTT. Translated, it gives CASSLRQSNQPQHF.

A few counts support this clone. The chain couples TRBV12-3 or TRBV12-4 to TRBJ1-3; TRBD1 agrees at 9 bases. CDR3 length: 13 amino acids. The trim removed 6 bases at V and 6 bases at J, leaving 3 bases unmatched. In DNA form, the CDR3 reads TGTGCCAGCAGGGACAGGGGAGAAAACACCATATATTTT. Protein product: CASRDRGENTIYF.

The CDR3 nucleotides read TGTGCCAGCAGTGAAGTGGGGCCAGGGGGAGGCTACACCTTC. Translated: CASSEVGPGGGYTF. V and J are TRBV25-1 and TRBJ1-2; 7 bases match TRBD1. The CDR3 is 14 amino acids. Germline lookup yields CDR1 MGHDK and CDR2 SYGVNS. The J segment lost 8 bases and the V segment lost 2 bases, leaving 8 bases of the junction unmatched.

The chain joins TRBV6-5 to TRBJ1-2; 7 nucleotides line up with TRBD1. The V segment lost 2 bases and the J segment 5 bases; nucleotides outside the gene matches: 8. The CDR3 has 15 amino acids. In germline, CDR1 is MNHEY, CDR2 SVGAGI. This CDR3 is CASSYVRGGDYGYTF. CDR3 in DNA: TGTGCCAGCAGTTACGTTCGAGGGGGCGATTATGGCTACACCTTC.

This clone was counted a single time. The V gene is TRBV7-8, the J gene TRBJ2-1; D is perhaps TRBD2 (5 bases). Germline lookup yields CDR1 SGHVS and CDR2 FQNEAQ. The CDR3 length is 14 residues. Trimming removed 1 base at V and 2 bases at J, with 6 bases between. In nucleotides, the CDR3 is TGTGCCAGCAGCTTAGAACTAGCCTACAATGAGCAGTTCTTC. It specifies CASSLELAYNEQFF.